This T cell receptor (beta chain) was retrieved from a study of chemoradiotherapy in HPV16-positive cancers. Study-wide findings and caveats: HPV-responsive T-cell expansion during chemoradiotherapy was linked to improved recurrence-free survival in HPV16-positive patients. HPV-specific T cells were functionally defined from only two HPV16-positive patients.

The repertoire was sequenced with immunoSEQ multiplex PCR; TCRdb's copy has only in-frame clones and lacks some. The table records 2,800 or so clones, over 70% of them present only once. For this clone: The antigen remains undetermined.

The CDR3 is made up of 14 amino acids. CDR1 SGDLS and CDR2 YYNGEE come from the germline V gene. Between the trimmed V and J ends, which lost 4 bases and 5 bases, there was a span of 15 bases. Sequencing was performed on tumor tissue, taken from a patient who underwent chemoradiotherapy. This clonotype was obtained from a human donor with HPV-associated anogenital cancer. The gene calls are TRBV9 and TRBJ1-1; D is perhaps TRBD1 (6 bases). The CDR3 DNA is TGTGCCAGCAGCCTCTACGGGAGGGGGACTGAAGCTTTCTTT. Amino acid sequence: CASSLYGRGTEAFF.